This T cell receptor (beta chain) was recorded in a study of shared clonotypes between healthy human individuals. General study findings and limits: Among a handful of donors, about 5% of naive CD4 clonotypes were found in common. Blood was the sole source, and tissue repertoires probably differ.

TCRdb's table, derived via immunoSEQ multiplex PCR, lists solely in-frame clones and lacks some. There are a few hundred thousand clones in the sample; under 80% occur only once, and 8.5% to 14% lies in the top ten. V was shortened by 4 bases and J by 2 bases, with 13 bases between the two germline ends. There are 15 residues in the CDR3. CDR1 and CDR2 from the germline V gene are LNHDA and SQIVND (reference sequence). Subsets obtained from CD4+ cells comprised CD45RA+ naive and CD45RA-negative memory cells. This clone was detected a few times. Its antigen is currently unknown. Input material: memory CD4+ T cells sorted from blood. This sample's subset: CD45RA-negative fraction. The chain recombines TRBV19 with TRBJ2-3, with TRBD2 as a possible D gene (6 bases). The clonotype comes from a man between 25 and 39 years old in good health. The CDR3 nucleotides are TGTGCCAGTAGTACCCGGGACTGGGTCACAGATACGCAGTATTTT. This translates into CASSTRDWVTDTQYF.